The entry below describes one T cell receptor (beta chain). Its cognate antigen is unknown. The record originates from a study of cytomegalovirus exposure and HLA in healthy donors. Study findings and constraints: The classifier was said to identify cytomegalovirus status with high specificity and sensitivity.

Researchers ran the PCR with 60 Vbeta and 13 Jbeta primers. Assay used: immunoSEQ multiplex PCR; TCRdb lists only in-frame clones, some missing. The sample lists 50,000 to 60,000 clones, approximately 80% seen once, with roughly 1.5% in the top ten. V lost 0 bases to trimming and J lost 3 bases, with 17 bases between them. There are 17 residues in the CDR3. CDR1 is SGHDN, CDR2 FVKESK, per germline. V gene TRBV14 combines with J gene TRBJ1-2, with D maybe TRBD1 (6 bases). The TCR was taken from a female donor in good health and CMV-seronegative. Material for sequencing was PBMCs. Written as DNA, the CDR3 is TGTGCCAGCAGCCAAGATAGGGGGGGGAGTAAGGACTATGGCTACACCTTC. Translated: CASSQDRGGSKDYGYTF.